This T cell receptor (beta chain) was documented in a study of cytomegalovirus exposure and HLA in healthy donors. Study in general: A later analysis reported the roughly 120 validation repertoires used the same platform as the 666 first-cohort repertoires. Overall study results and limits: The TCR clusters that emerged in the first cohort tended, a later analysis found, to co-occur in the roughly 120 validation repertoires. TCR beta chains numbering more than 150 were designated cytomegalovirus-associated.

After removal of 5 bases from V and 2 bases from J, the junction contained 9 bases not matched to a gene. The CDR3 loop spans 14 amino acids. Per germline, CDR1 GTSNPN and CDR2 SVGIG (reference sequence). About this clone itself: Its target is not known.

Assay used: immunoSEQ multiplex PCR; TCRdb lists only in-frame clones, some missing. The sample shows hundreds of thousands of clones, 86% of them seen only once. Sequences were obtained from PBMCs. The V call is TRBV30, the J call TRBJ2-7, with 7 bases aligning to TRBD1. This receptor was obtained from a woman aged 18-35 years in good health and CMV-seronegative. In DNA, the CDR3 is TGTGCCTGGGGACCCGGGACAGCGACCTACGAGCAGTACTTC. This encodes CAWGPGTATYEQYF.